Below are 8 T cell receptor beta chains sequenced from a single sample in a study of human T cells and chemical hapten exposure. The sample's time point: patch test 2, 6 weeks after DPC sensitization. As for treatment: therapeutic diphenylcyclopropenone sensitization with weekly scalp DPC. TCRdb re-analysed the RACE reads in MiXCR, keeping a single row per CDR3 protein. The profile shows about 81,000 distinct CDR3 sequences, 10% of them singletons. The sample here was whole blood, taken in connection with sensitization to the hapten diphenylcyclopropenone (DPC). These receptors came from a woman in her 30s with alopecia areata. Some clones in this sample may be carry-over from other donors' samples.

This clonotype was seen many times. The chain employs TRBV20-1 and TRBJ2-2, with 12 bases matching TRBD2. Per the germline V gene, CDR1 is DFQATT and CDR2 is SNEGSKA (reference sequence). The CDR3 runs to 17 residues. After removal of 0 bases from V and 7 bases from J, the junction contained 9 bases not matched to a gene. In DNA, the CDR3 is TGCAGTGCTAGAGATTTTCTAGCGGGGGGGCCAAACGGGGAGCTGTTTTTT. This translates into CSARDFLAGGPNGELFF.

This clonotype was seen repeatedly, ten times or more. The V gene is TRBV20-1, the J gene TRBJ2-7; the match to TRBD2 covers 9 bases. The V gene's germline CDR1 is DFQATT and CDR2 SNEGSKA (reference sequence). The junction had 11 bases not matched to a gene; V was cut back by 3 bases and J by 2 bases. There are 16 residues in the CDR3. The CDR3 region is CSASARFAGGTYEQYF. CDR3 bases: TGCAGTGCTAGTGCCCGGTTTGCGGGAGGGACCTACGAGCAGTACTTC.

This clonotype was seen repeatedly, ten times or more. The chain couples TRBV28 to TRBJ2-1; perhaps TRBD1 as D (5 bases). CDR3 size: 14 residues. Germline CDR1 MDHEN, CDR2 SYDVKM. The germline V and J ends were trimmed by 9 bases and 7 bases, with 19 bases remaining between them. The CDR3 loop reads CASGQGPSRNEQFF. The CDR3 bases are TGTGCCAGTGGGCAGGGTCCCTCAAGGAATGAGCAGTTCTTC.

The chain employs TRBV28 and TRBJ1-2; D is unresolved. Trimming left V 5 bases short and J 8 bases short, with 15 bases between. Germline CDR1 MDHEN, CDR2 SYDVKM. This CDR3 is built from 13 residues. The CDR3 spells CASSPGPARGYTF. DNA for the CDR3: TGTGCCAGCAGTCCCGGACCCGCTCGGGGCTACACCTTC.

This clonotype was counted at least ten times. Written as DNA, the CDR3 is TGTGCCAGCAGCTCACGGTCCCTCTCTGGAAACACCATATATTTT. This codes for CASSSRSLSGNTIYF. The gene calls are TRBV13 and TRBJ1-3; D remains unclear. The CDR3 is 15 residues long. Germline CDR1 and CDR2: PRHDT and FYEKMQ (reference sequence). The V end was cut by 4 bases, the J end by 0 bases, with 10 bases between.

The chain carries TRBV28 and TRBJ1-2, with no clear D. Trimming pared 7 bases from V and 1 base from J, leaving 19 bases between. The CDR3 loop spans 16 amino acids. Germline assignment: CDR1 MDHEN and CDR2 SYDVKM. The CDR3 DNA is TGTGCCAGCACCTACCCGGGTCTGTCTCTTAACTATGGCTACACCTTC. As protein: CASTYPGLSLNYGYTF.

This chain connects TRBV20-1 to TRBJ1-1, with D perhaps TRBD1 (5 bases). CDR3 length: 15 amino acids. V was shortened by 5 bases and J by 2 bases, with 18 bases between the two germline ends. Germline V gene sequence: CDR1 DFQATT, CDR2 SNEGSKA (reference sequence). The CDR3 here is CSAHPTGISNTEAFF. The CDR3 DNA reads TGCAGTGCTCACCCCACAGGAATCAGTAACACTGAAGCTTTCTTT.

Many counts were recorded for this clonotype. The chain has TRBV24-1 and TRBJ2-5; D not resolved. Germline CDR1 and CDR2: KGHDR and SFDVKD. V was pared by 0 bases and J by 4 bases, with 5 bases between. This CDR3 region has 13 residues. DNA of the CDR3: TGTGCCACCAGTGATTTGTATTCAGAGACCCAGTACTTC. Translated, it gives CATSDLYSETQYF.